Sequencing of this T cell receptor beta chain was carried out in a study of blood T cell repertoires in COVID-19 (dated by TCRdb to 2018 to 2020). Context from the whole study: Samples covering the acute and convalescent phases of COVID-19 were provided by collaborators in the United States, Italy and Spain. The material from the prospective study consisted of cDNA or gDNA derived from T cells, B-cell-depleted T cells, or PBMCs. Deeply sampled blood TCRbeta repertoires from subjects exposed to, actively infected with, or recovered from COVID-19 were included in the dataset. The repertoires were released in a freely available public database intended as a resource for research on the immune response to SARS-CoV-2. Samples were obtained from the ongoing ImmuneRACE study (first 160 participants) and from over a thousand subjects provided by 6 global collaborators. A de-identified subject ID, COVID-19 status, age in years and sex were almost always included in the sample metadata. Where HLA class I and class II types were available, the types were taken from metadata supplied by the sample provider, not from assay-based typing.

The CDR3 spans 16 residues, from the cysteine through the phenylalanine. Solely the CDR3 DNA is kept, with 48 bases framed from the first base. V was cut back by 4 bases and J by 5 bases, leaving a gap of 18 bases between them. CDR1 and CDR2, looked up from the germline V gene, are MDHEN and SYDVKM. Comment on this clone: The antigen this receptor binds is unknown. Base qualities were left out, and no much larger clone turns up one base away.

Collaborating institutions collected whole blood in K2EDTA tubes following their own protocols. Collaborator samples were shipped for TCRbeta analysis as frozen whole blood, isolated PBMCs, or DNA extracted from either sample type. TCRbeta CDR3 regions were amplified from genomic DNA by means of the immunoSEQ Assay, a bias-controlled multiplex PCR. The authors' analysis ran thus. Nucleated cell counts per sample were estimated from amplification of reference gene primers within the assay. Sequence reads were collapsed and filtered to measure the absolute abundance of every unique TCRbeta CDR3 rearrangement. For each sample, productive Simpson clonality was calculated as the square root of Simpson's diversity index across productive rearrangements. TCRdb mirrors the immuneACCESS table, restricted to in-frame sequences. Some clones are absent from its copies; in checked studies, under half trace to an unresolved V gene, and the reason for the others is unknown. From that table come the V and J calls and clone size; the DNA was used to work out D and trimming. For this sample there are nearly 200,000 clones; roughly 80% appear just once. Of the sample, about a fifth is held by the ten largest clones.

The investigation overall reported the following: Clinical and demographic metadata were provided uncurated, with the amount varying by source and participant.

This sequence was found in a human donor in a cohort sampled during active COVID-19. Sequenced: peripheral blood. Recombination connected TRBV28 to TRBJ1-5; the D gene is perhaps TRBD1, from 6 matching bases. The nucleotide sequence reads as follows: TGTGCCAGCAGTTCCCGAAGGGGGGGGGTTGATCAGCCCCAGCATTTT. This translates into CASSSRRGGVDQPQHF.